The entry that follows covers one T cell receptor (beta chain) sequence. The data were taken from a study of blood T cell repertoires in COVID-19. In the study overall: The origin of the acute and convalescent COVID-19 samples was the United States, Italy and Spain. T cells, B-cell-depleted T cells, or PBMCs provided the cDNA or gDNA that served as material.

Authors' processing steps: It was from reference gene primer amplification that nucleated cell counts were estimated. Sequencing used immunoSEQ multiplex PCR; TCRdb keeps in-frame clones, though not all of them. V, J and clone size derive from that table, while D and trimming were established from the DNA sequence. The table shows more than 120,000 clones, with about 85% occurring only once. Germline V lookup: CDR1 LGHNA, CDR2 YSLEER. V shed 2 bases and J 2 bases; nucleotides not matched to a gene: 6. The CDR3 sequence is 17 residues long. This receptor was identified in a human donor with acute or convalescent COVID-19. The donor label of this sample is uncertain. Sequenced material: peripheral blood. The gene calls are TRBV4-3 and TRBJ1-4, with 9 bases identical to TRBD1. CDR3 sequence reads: CASSQSPGTGTNEKLFF. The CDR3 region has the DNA TGCGCCAGCAGCCAAAGTCCCGGGACAGGGACTAATGAAAAACTGTTTTTT.